This T cell receptor beta chain comes out of a study of glioma-infiltrating T cells. General study points: Non-neoplastic patients had below-expected tissue-blood divergence, while all gliomas exceeded expectation. Only very few CDR3 sequences appeared in both tissue and blood.

TCR alpha and beta CDR3 regions were amplified from RNA using iRepertoire nested multiplex PCR. Tissue mRNA or PBMC total RNA, 100-400 ng, went into one-step reverse transcription and amplification. Each CDR3 protein is one row after TCRdb ran MiXCR on the multiplex PCR reads. Found here are around 120,000 distinct CDR3 sequences, 24% of them singletons; the top ten hold around a quarter. Notes on this clonotype: The antigen remains unidentified. A much larger clone lies one base from this, so it may be a read error.

The sequenced material came from glioma tissue, nonneoplastic brain tissue, or PBMCs (not recorded which). This TCR came from a human donor with low-grade glioma or glioblastoma, undergoing nonglioma brain surgery, or in good health (not recorded which).

This chain's CDR3 is CASSHPTGENTEAFF. Written as DNA, the CDR3 is TGTGCCAGCAGCCACCCGACAGGGGAGAACACTGAAGCTTTCTTT. The chain carries TRBV4-2 and TRBJ1-1, with TRBD1 matching 8 bases. Germline assignment: CDR1 LGHNA and CDR2 YNFKEQ. The CDR3 has 15 residues. After removal of 3 bases from V and 1 base from J, the junction contained 4 bases not matched to a gene.